This T cell receptor beta chain was found in a study of a mutant IDH1 vaccine in newly diagnosed glioma. Study-wide background: Previous treatment comprised radiotherapy, temozolomide, or both, mostly both.

Germline-derived CDR1 and CDR2 are MNHEY and SVGAGI. V lost 0 bases and J 0 bases, leaving 9 bases between the germline ends. The CDR3 is made up of 15 amino acids. The time point is: baseline, week 1 (first vaccination visit). Treatment given: pre-vaccination baseline after standard-of-care therapy. The donor cohort comprised cases of new WHO grade 3 or 4 IDH1-mutant, ATRX-lost astrocytoma. Profiling relied on immunoSEQ multiplex PCR, and the TCRdb table lists in-frame clones only, not all of them. Of 70,000 to 95,000 clones in the sample, roughly 82% were seen once. This chain links TRBV6-5 with TRBJ2-7, with D perhaps matching TRBD1 (5 bases). The source material was PBMCs, sampled from a glioma patient treated with radiotherapy, temozolomide or both. The receptor comes from a man in his forties with glioma. Some clones in this sample may be carry-over from other donors' samples. DNA of the CDR3: TGTGCCAGCAGTTACTCGCTGGACAACTCCTACGAGCAGTACTTC. As protein: CASSYSLDNSYEQYF.